The clone carrying this T cell receptor (beta chain) was counted once. These data belong to a study of blood T cell repertoires in COVID-19. Some clones are missing from TCRdb's copy, which holds only in-frame ones; the method was immunoSEQ multiplex PCR. The sample includes a few hundred thousand clones, about 90% seen only once; the top ten take approximately 1.2%. The CDR3 has 17 residues. V shed 4 bases and J 5 bases; nucleotides not matched to a gene: 14. Germline loops: CDR1 SGHRS, CDR2 YFSETQ. Assignments of participants to cohorts depended upon their own reported clinical history. The origin of this receptor is a human donor in a cohort exposed to, infected with or recovered from COVID-19 (not recorded which). The donor label of this sample is uncertain. The chain is built from TRBV5-1 and TRBJ1-2; TRBD1 agrees at 10 bases. The sequencing input was PBMCs or T cells enriched from blood (not recorded which). CDR3: CASSQGQGPAGSYGYTF. DNA of the CDR3: TGCGCCAGCAGCCAGGGACAGGGGCCTGCTGGTTCTTATGGCTACACCTTC. Combining the CDR3 with reference TRBV5-1 and TRBJ1-2 gives the whole variable domain KAGVTQTPRYLIKTRGQQVTLSCSPISGHRSVSWYQQTPGQGLQFLFEYFSETQRNKGNFPGRFSGRQFSNSRSEMNVSTLELGDSALYLCASSQGQGPAGSYGYTFGSGTRLTVV.